Listed here are 23 T cell receptor beta chains from one sample, sequenced in a study of T cell responses to AZD1222 COVID-19 vaccine. Sequencing used immunoSEQ multiplex PCR; TCRdb keeps in-frame clones, though not all of them. This sample has 150,000 to 200,000 clones, with roughly 92% found just once. The sample consisted of peripheral blood, taken on day 0 of AZD1222 vaccination. Receptors were obtained from an adult in good health.

The rearrangement links TRBV9 to TRBJ2-3; no clear D gene. The V and J ends lost 0 bases and 7 bases respectively, with 15 bases between them. CDR3 size: 15 residues. Germline V gene data show CDR1 as SGDLS and CDR2 as YYNGEE. CDR3 region: CASSVGDSYYYTQYF. The CDR3 DNA reads as TGTGCCAGCAGCGTAGGTGACTCTTATTACTATACGCAGTATTTT.

This clone appeared once. CDR3 sequence: CASSLRPGQGARDYGYTF. The CDR3 DNA sequence: TGTGCCAGCAGCTTACGTCCCGGACAGGGGGCGCGGGACTATGGCTACACCTTC. The J gene is TRBJ1-2, the V gene TRBV7-3; 11 positions agree with TRBD1. Per germline, CDR1 SGHTA and CDR2 FQGTGA. There are 18 residues in the CDR3. V was pared by 2 bases and J by 3 bases, with 11 bases of the junction left unmatched. Complete variable domain (other parts from reference TRBV7-3 and TRBJ1-2): GAGVSQTPSNKVTEKGKYVELRCDPISGHTALYWYRQSLGQGPEFLIYFQGTGAADDSGLPNDRFFAVRPEGSVSTLKIQRTERGDSAVYLCASSLRPGQGARDYGYTFGSGTRLTVV.

CDR3 loop: CATSRGTATEAFF. CDR3 DNA: TGTGCCACCAGCAGAGGGACAGCCACTGAAGCTTTCTTT. The chain uses TRBV15 and TRBJ1-1, with a weak D call TRBD1 (6 bases). Trimming took off 1 base at V and 4 bases at J, with 7 bases between the two ends. The CDR3 runs to 13 residues. Germline values: CDR1 LNHNV, CDR2 YYDKDF (reference sequence).

This clone was seen a single time. The rearrangement joins TRBV5-5 to TRBJ1-6; 7 bases match TRBD1. The CDR3 contains 16 residues. Trimming at V came to 4 bases and at J to 0 bases, leaving 4 bases not matched to a gene. The germline V gene encodes CDR1 SGHKS and CDR2 YYEKEE (reference sequence). Here the CDR3 DNA reads TGTGCCAGCAGCCTGGACAGGAGCTCCTATAATTCACCCCTCCACTTT. It yields the protein CASSLDRSSYNSPLHF.

The rearrangement links TRBV4-3 to TRBJ2-5; D may match TRBD1 or TRBD2 (6 bases each). The V and J ends lost 4 bases and 4 bases respectively, with 16 bases between them. This CDR3 region has 15 residues. The germline V gene has CDR1 LGHNA and CDR2 YSLEER. The CDR3, as DNA: TGCGCCAGCAGCCGGAACTTCGGGGGCGGAGAGACCCAGTACTTC. Translating it yields CASSRNFGGGETQYF.

In nucleotides, the CDR3 is TGCGCCAGCAGCGTTACAGGGTCTGGAAACACCATATATTTT. It codes for CASSVTGSGNTIYF. The chain combines TRBV5-1 with TRBJ1-3, with D possibly matching TRBD1 (6 bases). The CDR3 length is 14 residues. Germline V gene lookup returns CDR1 SGHRS and CDR2 YFSETQ. Trimming removed 4 bases from V and 1 base from J, with 9 bases in between.

This clone showed up just once. The chain is built from TRBV5-4 and TRBJ2-1; D may be TRBD1 (5 bases). The CDR3 totals 15 residues. Looked up from germline, CDR1 is SGHNT and CDR2 is YYREEE (reference sequence). Deletions cut 4 bases from V and 1 base from J, with 12 bases between. The CDR3 sequence: CASSQPDISYNEQFF. CDR3 DNA sequence: TGTGCCAGCAGCCAGCCGGACATTTCCTACAATGAGCAGTTCTTC.

This clone was detected only once. The chain links TRBV6-5 to TRBJ2-5; TRBD2 matches 13 bases. With V trimmed by 0 bases and J by 5 bases, 0 bases remained unmatched. CDR1 and CDR2 from the germline V gene are MNHEY and SVGAGI. The CDR3 is 15 amino acids. CDR3 residues: CASSYSTSGGETQYF. The CDR3, as DNA: TGTGCCAGCAGTTACTCGACTAGCGGGGGGGAGACCCAGTACTTC.

This clone occurred once. The rearrangement uses TRBV4-2 and TRBJ1-2; D gene uncertain. This CDR3 has 15 residues. Trimming shortened V by 4 bases and J by 3 bases, and 15 bases separated the two germline ends. Germline V gene lookup returns CDR1 LGHNA and CDR2 YNFKEQ. CDR3 region: CASSLGREAHYGYTF. Here the CDR3 DNA reads TGTGCCAGCAGCCTAGGACGGGAGGCCCACTATGGCTACACCTTC.

V gene TRBV5-4 combines with J gene TRBJ2-7; the match to TRBD2 covers 12 bases. CDR3 length: 16 amino acids. Germline V gene lookup returns CDR1 SGHNT and CDR2 YYREEE (reference sequence). V trimming: 5 bases; J trimming: 5 bases; junction bases outside the gene matches: 11. This chain's CDR3 is CASRESRLAGDHEQYF. CDR3 DNA sequence: TGTGCCAGCAGGGAATCCCGACTAGCGGGGGACCACGAGCAGTACTTC.

The V and J genes are TRBV4-1 and TRBJ1-5, with 10 bases lining up with TRBD1. Unmatched junction bases numbered 4, after V lost 6 bases and J lost 5 bases. This CDR3 is 14 amino acids long. CDR1 and CDR2 from the germline V gene are MGHRA and YSYEKL. CDR3 amino acids: CASRRTGGDQPQHF. In nucleotides, the CDR3 is TGCGCCAGCAGGAGGACAGGGGGTGATCAGCCCCAGCATTTT.

The V and J genes are TRBV6-5 and TRBJ1-2; 9 bases line up with TRBD1. The trim removed 5 bases at V and 5 bases at J, leaving 6 bases unmatched. The CDR3 has 14 residues. Germline lookup yields CDR1 MNHEY and CDR2 SVGAGI. For the CDR3, the DNA is TGTGCCAGCAGTAAACAGGACAGGGGATATGGCTACACCTTC. This gives the protein CASSKQDRGYGYTF.

In its sample, this clone was seen once. The V and J genes are TRBV5-1 and TRBJ1-2; 9 bases are shared with TRBD1. The V gene end was trimmed by 4 bases and the J gene end by 3 bases; junction bases not matched to a gene: 7. This CDR3 is 15 amino acids long. Germline V gene data show CDR1 as SGHRS and CDR2 as YFSETQ. The CDR3 loop is CASSTRTGVDYGYTF. CDR3 sequence (DNA): TGCGCCAGCAGCACCCGGACAGGGGTTGACTATGGCTACACCTTC.

The chain uses TRBV2 and TRBJ1-2; no firm D call. The CDR3 consists of 14 residues. Germline V gene data show CDR1 as SNHLY and CDR2 as FYNNEI. V lost 0 bases, J lost 7 bases, and 12 bases lay in between. CDR3 bases: TGTGCCAGCAGTGAAGCCCCTTTGGAAGGTGGCTACACCTTC. This encodes CASSEAPLEGGYTF.

This clone was detected only once. V usage is TRBV25-1 and J usage is TRBJ2-2, with TRBD1 identical over 7 bases. This CDR3 contains 15 residues. CDR1 MGHDK and CDR2 SYGVNS come from the germline V gene. V lost 5 bases and J lost 0; bases outside the gene matches: 3. The CDR3 loop reads CASSRTGTNTGELFF. Written as DNA, the CDR3 is TGTGCCAGCAGTAGGACAGGAACGAACACCGGGGAGCTGTTTTTT. Full variable domain (remainder filled in from reference TRBV25-1 and TRBJ2-2): EADIYQTPRYLVIGTGKKITLECSQTMGHDKMYWYQQDPGMELHLIHYSYGVNSTEKGDLSSESTVSRIRTEHFPLTLESARPSHTSQYLCASSRTGTNTGELFFGEGSRLTVL.

V usage is TRBV29-1 and J usage is TRBJ2-7; TRBD2 aligns across 9 bases. CDR1 SQVTM and CDR2 ANQGSEA come from the germline V gene. This CDR3 comprises 15 residues. Unmatched junction bases numbered 13, after V lost 6 bases and J lost 4 bases. In DNA form, the CDR3 reads TGCAGCGTGGGGGGAGCGGGAGGAAGTGGATACGAGCAGTACTTC. The encoded protein is CSVGGAGGSGYEQYF.

This chain uses TRBV27 with TRBJ1-2; D call uncertain. V was shortened by 6 bases and J by 2 bases, with 13 bases between the two germline ends. Germline CDR1 reads MNHEY; CDR2 reads SMNVEV (reference sequence). The CDR3 loop spans 14 amino acids. The CDR3 region has the DNA TGTGCCAGCAGCAAAAGGGCCGGGAACTATGGCTACACCTTC. Protein sequence: CASSKRAGNYGYTF.

The chain carries TRBV18 and TRBJ2-7; perhaps TRBD2 as D (5 bases). CDR3 length: 15 amino acids. Germline values: CDR1 KGHSH, CDR2 LQKENI. Trimming stripped 2 bases from V and 1 base from J, with 12 bases between. The CDR3 protein is CASSPSLGGSYEQYF. CDR3 coding DNA: TGTGCCAGCTCACCATCGCTAGGCGGGTCCTACGAGCAGTACTTC.

This clone has a single count. CDR3 protein: CASSLPRTSGTDTQYF. The CDR3 nucleotides read TGCGCCAGCAGCTTACCCCGGACTAGCGGCACAGATACGCAGTATTTT. This chain joins TRBV5-1 and TRBJ2-3; 9 bases agree with TRBD2. The ends lost 2 bases at V and 1 base at J; junction bases unmatched: 5. Germline values: CDR1 SGHRS, CDR2 YFSETQ. This CDR3 has 16 amino acids.

The CDR3, as DNA: TGTGCCAGCAGCTCGCGGGGGACAGGGATCTACGAGCAGTACTTC. Translation gives CASSSRGTGIYEQYF. The J gene is TRBJ2-7, the V gene TRBV7-2; 9 positions match TRBD1. CDR3 length: 15 amino acids. With 4 bases clipped from V and 3 bases from J, the junction kept 7 bases outside the gene matches. CDR1 and CDR2 (germline): SGHTA, FQGNSA.

This clone occurred a few times. The rearrangement joins TRBV4-3 to TRBJ1-5; possibly TRBD1 for D (5 bases). The V end was cut by 0 bases, the J end by 6 bases, with 12 bases between. Germline-derived CDR1 and CDR2 are LGHNA and YSLEER. The CDR3 sequence is 15 residues long. The CDR3 region has the DNA TGCGCCAGCAGCCAAGATTCCAGGGTAATTCAGCCCCAGCATTTT. Translation: CASSQDSRVIQPQHF.

The chain couples TRBV27 to TRBJ1-2; TRBD1 is a possible D gene (5 bases). V shed 6 bases and J shed 4 bases, with 6 bases lying between them. This CDR3 contains 11 residues. Germline CDR1 is MNHEY and CDR2 is SMNVEV (reference sequence). The CDR3 protein is CASRGTYGYTF. The CDR3, as DNA: TGTGCCAGCAGAGGGACCTATGGCTACACCTTC.

In its sample, this clone was seen once. This chain uses TRBV6-5 with TRBJ1-6; D perhaps matches TRBD1 (5 bases). CDR1 and CDR2 from the germline V gene are MNHEY and SVGAGI. With 7 bases removed from V and 5 bases from J, the gap between germline ends came to 15 bases. The CDR3 sequence is 15 residues long. In nucleotides, the CDR3 is TGTGCCAGCATTGGGACGAACAGAAATAATTCACCCCTCCACTTT. Translation: CASIGTNRNNSPLHF.